A single T cell receptor (beta chain) is shown here with its context. Its antigen is still unknown. These data belong to a study of T cells in localized non-small cell lung cancer. Broader study findings: Among blood samples, higher T cell density accompanied longer overall survival.

Produced via immunoSEQ multiplex PCR; TCRdb's table is partial and in-frame only. This repertoire shows 10,000 to 15,000 clones, 86% found once; its top ten account for roughly 63%. Trimming left V 4 bases short and J 15 bases short, with 19 bases between. The CDR3 consists of 13 residues. The germline CDR1 and CDR2 sequences are LGHNT and FRNRAP. J is TRBJ2-1 and V is TRBV12-5; D is tentatively TRBD1 or TRBD2 (6 bases each). The starting material was peripheral blood, obtained before any cancer treatment. This receptor was identified in a male donor aged 60 or older with stage III lung adenocarcinoma. The CDR3 loop reads CASGSDRAGSRFF. DNA of the CDR3: TGTGCTAGTGGTTCGGACAGAGCGGGTTCGCGGTTCTTC.